This TCR beta chain was observed in a study of T cells in Graves' hyperthyroidism and ophthalmopathy. Broader study findings: Stable hyperthyroidism was told apart from ophthalmopathy by a model built on 13 V-J features.

As regards this clonotype: Its antigen is not known.

The CDR3 loop spans 14 amino acids. The V gene lost 7 bases and the J gene lost 0 bases, with 12 bases spanning the gap. The germline V gene has CDR1 ENHRY and CDR2 SYGVKD. Amplification yielded TCR beta CDR3 regions, with RNA transcripts as the source. TCR CDR3 underwent first-round RT-PCR with the HTBI primer set. Using its own MiXCR run on the multiplex PCR reads, TCRdb lists one record per CDR3 protein. The sample has roughly 570,000 distinct CDR3 sequences; more than 45% are singletons. The TCR originated in an adult woman with Graves' disease, either hyperthyroidism or ophthalmopathy (not recorded which). The sample consisted of peripheral blood or thyroid tissue (not recorded which). J is TRBJ1-1 and V is TRBV10-3, with a weak D call TRBD1 (5 bases). The CDR3 nucleotides are TGTGCCATCAAGATGAACAGGTTGAACACTGAAGCTTTCTTT. Encoded protein: CAIKMNRLNTEAFF.